This T cell receptor (beta chain) is from a study of PD-L1 blockade in urothelial cancer. Generated by immunoSEQ multiplex PCR, the TCRdb table keeps only in-frame clones and is missing some. Here the sample spans tens of thousands of clones, 87% being singletons. Time point reported: pretreatment peripheral blood. This clone occurred a few times. The CDR3 is 15 amino acids. CDR1 is SGHVS and CDR2 is FQNEAQ in the germline V gene. Trimming took off 6 bases at V and 4 bases at J, with 18 bases between the two ends. This material consisted of PBMCs, taken around atezolizumab (anti-PD-L1) treatment. This TCR was sampled from a woman aged 55-69 years with urothelial cancer. V gene TRBV7-8 combines with J gene TRBJ1-1; no clear D. The CDR3 coding sequence is TGTGCCAGCAGGTTCCGGGAGGGTGAACTCACTGAAGCTTTCTTT. Amino acids: CASRFREGELTEAFF.